This T cell receptor beta chain was found in a study of graft-versus-host responses after intestinal transplantation. The germline CDR1 and CDR2 sequences are MRHNA and SNTAGT. The CDR3 has 14 residues. V was shortened by 6 bases and J by 1 base, with 10 bases between the two germline ends. The repertoire was sequenced with immunoSEQ multiplex PCR; TCRdb's copy has only in-frame clones and lacks some. The sample carries about 90,000 clones, less than 95% recorded once. A note on this clone: Its antigen is unidentified.

The sequencing used unstimulated CD4+ T cells sorted from spleen or lymph node cells, collected before transplant. The chain carries TRBV6-4 and TRBJ1-5; D remains ambiguous. The receptor comes from a human donor who was the organ donor for an intestinal transplant. The CDR3 spells CASRRRESNQPQHF. The DNA for the CDR3 is TGTGCCAGCAGGCGGAGGGAGAGCAATCAGCCCCAGCATTTT.